This TCR beta chain was profiled in a study of spatial heterogeneity in lung cancer. About the research overall: Compared with alpha-chain sequences, beta-chain sequences were consistently detected in greater numbers.

V trimming: 6 bases; J trimming: 3 bases; junction bases outside the gene matches: 8. Germline values: CDR1 SQVTM, CDR2 ANQGSEA. This CDR3 comprises 14 residues. TCRdb processed the 5' RACE reads anew with MiXCR; each CDR3 protein has one entry. The sample carries 45,000 to 50,000 distinct CDR3 sequences, about 10% recorded once. As to time point: blood at routine non-recurrence follow-up after resection. This clonotype was detected many times. The rearrangement joins TRBV29-1 to TRBJ1-1; TRBD1 matches at 9 bases. Here the sequenced sample was PBMCs, taken at follow-up. This TCR came from a male donor with early-stage non-small cell lung cancer. CDR3: CSVGQGRRDTEAFF. The CDR3 nucleotides are TGCAGCGTGGGACAGGGTCGGAGAGACACTGAAGCTTTCTTT.